The 26 T cell receptor beta chains given below trace back to one sample, sequenced in a study of blood T cell repertoires in COVID-19. Libraries were prepared by immunoSEQ multiplex PCR; TCRdb keeps only in-frame clonotypes and omits some of them. This sample yields about 280,000 clones, of which about 90% are seen a single time; 8.5% to 14% belongs to the top ten. What was sequenced was peripheral blood. The receptors originated from a woman aged 25 to 45 with COVID-19, enrolled during active disease.

The V call is TRBV19, the J call TRBJ1-1; tentatively, D is TRBD1 (6 bases). Germline V gene sequence: CDR1 LNHDA, CDR2 SQIVND (reference sequence). The CDR3 extends over 13 amino acids. V was trimmed by 5 bases and J by 5 bases, leaving 12 bases between them. The CDR3 spells CASSVTGHTEAFF. CDR3 nucleotides: TGTGCCAGTAGTGTTACAGGGCATACTGAAGCTTTCTTT.

The chain combines TRBV21-1 with TRBJ2-7; the D call TRBD1 from the table was never checked on the DNA. TRBV21-1 is a pseudogene locus. The CDR3 extends over 16 amino acids. The CDR3 coding sequence is TGTGCCAGCAGCAAAAACGAACAGGGGACTTTCTACGAGCAGTACTTC. Translating gives CASSKNEQGTFYEQYF.

The chain joins TRBV6-4 to TRBJ2-5; 10 bases fit TRBD2. Germline CDR1 reads MRHNA; CDR2 reads SNTAGT. The CDR3 has 19 amino acids. V shed 0 bases and J 4 bases; nucleotides not matched to a gene: 14. CDR3 residues: CASSDSNLAGEHIRETQYF. The CDR3 DNA follows: TGTGCCAGCAGTGACTCGAATCTAGCGGGGGAGCACATTCGAGAGACCCAGTACTTC.

This rearrangement joins TRBV3-1 (or the pseudogene TRBV3-2) to TRBJ2-3; 10 nucleotides agree with TRBD2. The V gene's germline CDR1 is LGHDT and CDR2 YNNKEL (reference sequence). Unmatched junction bases numbered 15, after V lost 2 bases and J lost 1 base. This CDR3 comprises 20 residues. The CDR3 bases are TGTGCCAGCAGCCAACCGGGAGGAACCGAGCGGGGGGGGCGCACAGATACGCAGTATTTT. Protein: CASSQPGGTERGGRTDTQYF.

V and J are TRBV29-1 and TRBJ1-1; D is unclear. The germline V and J ends were trimmed by 3 bases and 4 bases, with 12 bases remaining between them. The CDR3 has 13 amino acids. Germline CDR1 and CDR2: SQVTM and ANQGSEA. For the CDR3, the DNA is TGCAGCGTTGACTGGGCACTTGGCACTGAAGCTTTCTTT. This codes for CSVDWALGTEAFF.

The CDR3 DNA is TGTGCCAGCCCCCGTTGGGCTTGTGGCAATCAGCCCCAGCATTTT. The encoded protein is CASPRWACGNQPQHF. The chain joins TRBV11-3 to TRBJ1-5; D gene ambiguous. There are 15 residues in the CDR3. CDR1 is SGHNT and CDR2 is YENEEA in the germline V gene. With 8 bases removed from V and 2 bases from J, the gap between germline ends came to 16 bases.

This chain connects TRBV2 to TRBJ1-3; D remains ambiguous. V lost 1 base, J lost 2 bases, and 6 bases lay in between. The length of the CDR3 is 14 residues. Germline CDR1 and CDR2: SNHLY and FYNNEI. CDR3 coding DNA: TGTGCCAGCAGTGAAGGAGTAACTGGAAACACCATATATTTT. It encodes CASSEGVTGNTIYF.

The chain links TRBV6-5 to TRBJ1-6, with 10 nucleotides matching TRBD1. The CDR3 has 15 amino acids. Germline CDR1 reads MNHEY; CDR2 reads SVGAGI. Unmatched junction bases numbered 6, after V lost 6 bases and J lost 7 bases. The chain's CDR3 is CASRLVGQGNSPLHF. Written as DNA, the CDR3 is TGTGCCAGCAGACTGGTGGGACAGGGGAATTCACCCCTCCACTTT.

This CDR3 is CASSSGGINYEQYF. The DNA for the CDR3 is TGCGCCAGCAGCTCTGGGGGGATTAACTACGAGCAGTACTTC. The rearrangement joins TRBV5-1 to TRBJ2-7, with D maybe TRBD2 (6 bases). The CDR3 loop spans 14 amino acids. Germline loops: CDR1 SGHRS, CDR2 YFSETQ. Trimming took 3 bases from V and 3 from J, leaving 13 bases between them.

The chain uses TRBV6-1 and TRBJ2-7; D is perhaps TRBD1 (7 bases). Trimming shortened V by 4 bases and J by 3 bases, and 19 bases separated the two germline ends. The germline CDR1 and CDR2 sequences are MNHNS and SASEGT. CDR3 length: 16 residues. Here the CDR3 reads CASSGAGGQPFYEQYF. The CDR3 DNA sequence: TGTGCCAGCAGTGGTGCCGGGGGACAGCCATTCTACGAGCAGTACTTC.

This chain links TRBV19 with TRBJ2-7; 7 nucleotides agree with TRBD2. The J segment lost 9 bases and the V segment lost 1 base, leaving 9 bases of the junction unmatched. Germline V gene lookup returns CDR1 LNHDA and CDR2 SQIVND (reference sequence). The CDR3 is 14 amino acids. CDR3 DNA sequence: TGTGCCAGTAGTATAGCCTTGAGTCTAGCGGTGCAGTACTTC. Its translation: CASSIALSLAVQYF.

This rearrangement joins TRBV4-1 to TRBJ1-2; D unclear. Trimming took off 0 bases at V and 4 bases at J, with 12 bases between the two ends. The CDR3 spans 15 residues. Germline V CDR1 and CDR2: MGHRA, YSYEKL. The CDR3 region is CASSQDINNSYGYTF. CDR3 nucleotide sequence: TGCGCCAGCAGCCAAGATATCAACAACAGCTATGGCTACACCTTC.

CDR3 sequence: CSARVVGELFF. CDR3 DNA sequence: TGCAGTGCTAGAGTAGTCGGGGAGCTGTTTTTT. V is TRBV20-1 and J is TRBJ2-2; the D is unclear. There are 11 residues in the CDR3. Germline V gene sequence: CDR1 DFQATT, CDR2 SNEGSKA (reference sequence). V lost 1 base and J lost 7, with 4 bases in between.

The J gene is TRBJ1-1, the V gene TRBV11-2; no firm D call. Germline V gene lookup returns CDR1 SGHAT and CDR2 FQNNGV. V lost 2 bases and J lost 11, with 18 bases in between. The CDR3 runs 14 residues. The CDR3 coding sequence is TGTGCCAGCAGCTTATTCCCCGTACAGCTTGGCGCTTTCTTT. This encodes CASSLFPVQLGAFF.

As concerns this clone: One base away lies a much larger clone, so this may be a sequencing read error. The same CDR3 can be traced to other DNA sequences in this sample. The chain employs TRBV4-1 and TRBJ1-3; a possible D gene is TRBD1 (5 bases). Germline V CDR1 and CDR2: MGHRA, YSYEKL. CDR3 length: 15 amino acids. V was shortened by 0 bases and J by 1 base, with 7 bases between the two germline ends. The CDR3 sequence is CASSQEGGSGNTIYF. CDR3 bases: TGCGCCAGCAGCCAAGAGGGGGGATCTGGAAACACCATATATTTT.

J is TRBJ2-2 and V is TRBV11-2; TRBD1 matches at 8 bases. V dropped 3 bases and J dropped 7; count of bases not matched to a gene: 13. This CDR3 contains 17 residues. Per germline, CDR1 SGHAT and CDR2 FQNNGV. CDR3: CASSFWRRTGWHGELFF. DNA for the CDR3: TGTGCCAGCAGCTTTTGGCGGAGGACAGGGTGGCACGGGGAGCTGTTTTTT.

The genes are TRBV5-4 and TRBJ2-1, with D tentatively TRBD2 (6 bases). The CDR3 covers 15 residues. Trimming left V 2 bases short and J 0 bases short, with 9 bases between. CDR1 is SGHNT, CDR2 YYREEE, per germline (reference sequence). CDR3 region: CASSFGGSSYNEQFF. The CDR3 DNA is TGTGCCAGCAGCTTTGGGGGGAGCTCCTACAATGAGCAGTTCTTC.

The rearrangement links TRBV6-5 to TRBJ2-5; 8 bases are shared with TRBD2. From germline, CDR1 is MNHEY and CDR2 SVGAGI. Trimming took 6 bases from V and 7 from J; bases not matched to a gene: 7. The length of the CDR3 is 13 residues. The CDR3 DNA reads TGTGCCAGCAGCGGGGGGGCACTCGGGACCCAGTACTTC. Translating it yields CASSGGALGTQYF.

The genes are TRBV30 and TRBJ2-7, with 9 bases matching TRBD2. The V and J ends lost 4 bases and 6 bases, in that order; junction bases with no gene match: 13. The germline gives CDR1 GTSNPN, CDR2 SVGIG (reference sequence). The CDR3 loop spans 15 amino acids. CDR3 residues: CAWNVRSGGPGEQYF. DNA of the CDR3: TGTGCCTGGAATGTACGTAGCGGGGGACCAGGCGAGCAGTACTTC.

About this clone itself: The junction departs from germline at one end; a sequencing error may be responsible. The genes are TRBV7-2 and TRBJ1-4; TRBD1 agrees at 7 bases. This CDR3 spans 18 amino acids. CDR1 is SGHTA, CDR2 FQGNSA, per germline. CDR3 region: CASSLRQGTYATNDKLFF. CDR3 DNA sequence: TGTGCCAGCAGCTTAAGACAGGGAACTTATGCAACTAATGACAAACTGTTTTTT.

The J gene is TRBJ2-5, the V gene TRBV5-4, with 8 positions matching TRBD1. The trim removed 3 bases at V and 1 base at J, leaving 8 bases unmatched. The CDR3 is made up of 16 amino acids. The germline V gene encodes CDR1 SGHNT and CDR2 YYREEE (reference sequence). CDR3 DNA sequence: TGTGCCAGCAGCTCCCCGACAGGGGCTCCCCAAGAGACCCAGTACTTC. It is translated as CASSSPTGAPQETQYF. The full variable domain, in which reference TRBV5-4 and TRBJ2-5 provide the parts outside the CDR3, is ETGVTQSPTHLIKTRGQQVTLRCSSQSGHNTVSWYQQALGQGPQFIFQYYREEENGRGNFPPRFSGLQFPNYSSELNVNALELDDSALYLCASSSPTGAPQETQYFGPGTRLLVL.

A single count supports this clone. The CDR3 reads CSASSPTTEAFF. DNA of the CDR3: TGCAGTGCTAGTTCCCCTACCACTGAAGCTTTCTTT. The chain employs TRBV20-1 and TRBJ1-1; D remains ambiguous. The CDR3 runs 12 residues. Germline loops: CDR1 DFQATT, CDR2 SNEGSKA (reference sequence). Trimming took off 3 bases at V and 4 bases at J, with 9 bases between the two ends.

J is TRBJ2-2 and V is TRBV18; 9 positions match TRBD1. Losses at the gene ends were 4 bases for V and 0 bases for J; bases not matched to a gene: 12. Germline V gives CDR1 KGHSH, CDR2 LQKENI. CDR3 length: 19 amino acids. CDR3 protein: CASSRPGQGLSPNTGELFF. DNA of the CDR3: TGTGCCAGCTCACGACCGGGACAGGGCCTGTCTCCGAACACCGGGGAGCTGTTTTTT.

The J gene is TRBJ1-2, the V gene TRBV7-9; perhaps TRBD1 as D (5 bases). V shed 1 base and J shed 4 bases, with 10 bases lying between them. Per the germline V gene, CDR1 is SEHNR and CDR2 is FQNEAQ (reference sequence). This CDR3 comprises 14 residues. The CDR3 sequence is CASSLGGVIYGYTF. DNA for the CDR3: TGTGCCAGCAGCTTAGGGGGGGTCATCTATGGCTACACCTTC. Full variable domain (remainder filled in from reference TRBV7-9 and TRBJ1-2): DTGVSQNPRHKITKRGQNVTFRCDPISEHNRLYWYRQTLGQGPEFLTYFQNEAQLEKSRLLSDRFSAERPKGSFSTLEIQRTEQGDSAMYLCASSLGGVIYGYTFGSGTRLTVV.

Here the CDR3 DNA reads TGTGCCAGCAGTTACGGGAGAGCTCGGGTCAATCAGCCCCAGCATTTT. Its protein product is CASSYGRARVNQPQHF. This chain uses TRBV6-6 with TRBJ1-5; D not resolved. V was shortened by 2 bases and J by 3 bases, with 14 bases between the two germline ends. Germline-derived CDR1 and CDR2 are MNHNY and SVGAGI (reference sequence). CDR3 length: 16 amino acids.

The chain links TRBV11-3 to TRBJ2-7; 8 nucleotides agree with TRBD1. The CDR3 contains 14 residues. Germline V gene lookup returns CDR1 SGHNT and CDR2 YENEEA. The V gene end was trimmed by 5 bases and the J gene end by 2 bases; junction bases not matched to a gene: 5. CDR3 residues: CASSPQGVTYEQYF. The CDR3 DNA reads TGTGCCAGCAGCCCACAGGGGGTAACCTACGAGCAGTACTTC.